The rows below give T cell receptor beta chains drawn from one sample of a study of CD8 T cells in ankylosing spondylitis. TCRdb reanalysed the 5' RACE reads using MiXCR and keeps one entry per CDR3 protein. The sample has around 22,000 distinct CDR3 sequences; 13% are singletons. Material for sequencing was blood. The receptors originated from a male donor with ankylosing spondylitis or in good health (not recorded which). CDR3s include the opening cysteine and the closing phenylalanine or tryptophan. Each record gives: V gene, CDR3 protein.

TRBV20-1 CSAREDARSTDTQYF
TRBV24-1 CATSDPPRGVDEQFF
TRBV7-9 CASSPGTGHNEQFF
TRBV29-1 CSVDRQGEETQYF
TRBV7-2 CASSSSRLGEQFF
TRBV29-1 CSSGLAGTGELFF
TRBV20-1 CSARVRGNTEAFF
TRBV29-1 CSVGQGFTDTQYF
TRBV4-3 CASSQRGPYNEQFF
TRBV5-6 CASSSYTWTGGNQPQHF
TRBV3-1 CASSQAGGFNEQFF
TRBV6-1 CASSGRDTQYF
TRBV29-1 CSVESGRTSTDTQYF
TRBV12-3/TRBV12-4 CASSPDGRTETQYF
TRBV5-1 CASSLGTNNEQFF
TRBV3-1 CASSQAAMNTEAFF
TRBV5-1 CASSVGGNEQFF
TRBV5-6 CASSQPGVQETQYF
TRBV20-1 CSARDIQYQETQYF
TRBV20-1 CSAIDPRGDTQYF
TRBV2 CASCASGRTDTQYF
TRBV12-3/TRBV12-4 CASSPGQTYGYTF
TRBV5-1 CASRSWRGANTGELFF
TRBV7-3 CASSFGIADTQYF
TRBV5-5 CASRIWTSVNYEQYF
TRBV12-3/TRBV12-4 CASSSGSGNKNIQYF
TRBV7-2 CASSLISLAGNEQFF
TRBV28 CASTLAGTYEQYF
TRBV4-2 CASSQTERGTQYF
TRBV7-9 CASSIQETQYF
TRBV28 CASSPLRQGVGDTQYF
TRBV10-3 CAISQAGGNTGELFF
TRBV29-1 CSALTSGNNEQFF
TRBV29-1 CSVASGFQETQYF
TRBV14 CASRLTGKETQYF
TRBV12-3/TRBV12-4 CASGKIGGRTNEQFF
TRBV29-1 CSVRTSGSTDTQYF